The present T cell receptor (beta chain) was sequenced within a study of CD8+ T cells in alopecia areata. Study results and caveats: Mice gave a clearer picture of TCR sharing than patients did, possibly for HLA-related reasons. There were also resident alphabeta T cells of normal skin sequenced in scalp samples. Affected scalp, especially in alopecia totalis/universalis, had a higher clonality than normal scalp did.

Germline V CDR1 and CDR2: MNHEY, SVGAGI. The CDR3 totals 14 residues. Trimming stripped 6 bases from V and 3 bases from J, with 13 bases between. CD4+ and CD8+ T cells were sorted from PBMCs. RNA was isolated and reverse transcribed to cDNA, the sequencing template. Method: immunoSEQ multiplex PCR; TCRdb's copy keeps in-frame clones and lacks some. The sample lists approximately 99,000 clones, 59% occurring once. The table lists this clone with a few counts. Its specificity is unknown. The receptor's source is a human donor in good health. The sequencing input was CD8+ T cells sorted from blood. The chain combines TRBV6-5 with TRBJ2-3; D is perhaps TRBD2 (6 bases). The CDR3 is CASRGDLTTDTQYF. CDR3 DNA sequence: TGTGCCAGCAGGGGGGACTTGACGACAGATACGCAGTATTTT.